Listed here is a single TCR beta chain. The sample originates from a study of shared clonotypes between healthy human individuals. Profiling relied on immunoSEQ multiplex PCR, and the TCRdb table lists in-frame clones only, not all of them. The table records approximately 530,000 clones, approximately 95% of them present only once. The sequencing input was naive CD4+ T cells sorted from blood. The subset is: CD45RA+ positively selected. The source is a woman in her twenties or thirties in good health.

CDR3 DNA: TGCGCCAGCAGCCAGTCAGAGGGACGGCGTCAGCCCCAGCATTTT. Protein: CASSQSEGRRQPQHF. This sequence joins TRBV4-1 and TRBJ1-5; weak D call: TRBD1 (5 bases). Germline V CDR1 and CDR2: MGHRA, YSYEKL. The CDR3 loop spans 15 amino acids. V was trimmed by 3 bases and J by 6 bases, leaving 15 bases between them.